These 18 T cell receptor beta chains were all obtained from the same sample, sequenced in a study of blood T cell repertoires in COVID-19 (TCRdb year 2020). Libraries were built with the immunoSEQ multiplex PCR assay. In TCRdb, the immuneACCESS table is reduced to in-frame sequences with V and J assigned. These tables do not hold every clone; where another copy was compared, an unresolved V gene accounts for under half, and the others remain unexplained. Recorded for this sample are about 140,000 clones; about 80% of them occurred a single time. The ten top clones hold approximately 4% of the sample. Sequenced material: peripheral blood. Receptors were obtained from a woman aged 55-70 years with acute or convalescent COVID-19.

The chain has TRBV28 and TRBJ1-4; no definite D call. This CDR3 spans 16 amino acids. Trimming took 5 bases from V and 8 from J, leaving 21 bases between them. Germline loops: CDR1 MDHEN, CDR2 SYDVKM. CDR3 nucleotide sequence: TGTGCCAGCAGTCCCCTCGGGTCTCGGGAGACAGAAAAACTGTTTTTT. This encodes CASSPLGSRETEKLFF. The full variable domain, in which reference TRBV28 and TRBJ1-4 provide the parts outside the CDR3, is DVKVTQSSRYLVKRTGEKVFLECVQDMDHENMFWYRQDPGLGLRLIYFSYDVKMKEKGDIPEGYSVSREKKERFSLILESASTNQTSMYLCASSPLGSRETEKLFFGSGTQLSVL.

The rearrangement links TRBV14 to TRBJ2-3; TRBD1 matches at 10 bases. This CDR3 is built from 13 residues. Germline V gene sequence: CDR1 SGHDN, CDR2 FVKESK. With V trimmed by 8 bases and J by 4 bases, 3 bases remained unmatched. For the CDR3, the DNA is TGTGCCAGCGGACAGGGGGGGTCAGATACGCAGTATTTT. It encodes CASGQGGSDTQYF.

The J gene is TRBJ2-5, the V gene TRBV11-2; 12 bases are a match to TRBD2. Germline CDR1 is SGHAT and CDR2 is FQNNGV. With 2 bases clipped from V and 4 bases from J, the junction kept 5 bases outside the gene matches. The CDR3 extends over 16 amino acids. The CDR3 DNA is TGTGCCAGCAGCTTATCCCCTAGCGGGAGGGGAGAGACCCAGTACTTC. Its translation: CASSLSPSGRGETQYF.

J is TRBJ1-2 and V is TRBV12-5; TRBD1 matches at 10 bases. The V segment lost 3 bases and the J segment 4 bases; nucleotides outside the gene matches: 14. This CDR3 contains 18 residues. Germline V gives CDR1 LGHNT, CDR2 FRNRAP. The CDR3 sequence: CASGFRRDRGVISYGYTF. In nucleotides, the CDR3 is TGTGCTAGTGGTTTCCGCCGGGACAGGGGTGTAATCAGCTATGGCTACACCTTC.

This chain joins TRBV3-1 (or the pseudogene TRBV3-2) and TRBJ2-2; D possibly corresponds to TRBD2 (6 bases). V was clipped by 4 bases and J by 7 bases, with 28 bases between them. The CDR3 length is 19 residues. CDR1 LGHDT and CDR2 YNNKEL come from the germline V gene (reference sequence). The CDR3 protein is CASSPTFLSGPRAGGELFF. The CDR3 nucleotides read TGTGCCAGCAGCCCCACCTTTCTGAGCGGGCCAAGGGCCGGCGGGGAGCTGTTTTTT.

The chain employs TRBV20-1 and TRBJ2-5; TRBD2 aligns across 10 bases. J was trimmed by 0 bases and V by 3 bases; bases with no gene match: 7. Germline lookup yields CDR1 DFQATT and CDR2 SNEGSKA (reference sequence). The CDR3 runs 16 residues. DNA of the CDR3: TGCAGTGCTAGTACTAGCGGGACCAGGTACCAAGAGACCCAGTACTTC. Translating gives CSASTSGTRYQETQYF.

This clone was picked up many times. The chain carries TRBV7-9 and TRBJ2-3, with D maybe TRBD2 (7 bases). The V end was cut by 5 bases, the J end by 2 bases, with 14 bases between. Germline V gene sequence: CDR1 SEHNR, CDR2 FQNEAQ (reference sequence). The CDR3 is 15 amino acids. The CDR3 sequence is CASSPLGGHTDTQYF. In DNA, the CDR3 is TGTGCCAGCAGCCCTTTGGGGGGGCACACAGATACGCAGTATTTT. The full variable domain, completed using reference TRBV7-9 and TRBJ2-3, is DTGVSQNPRHKITKRGQNVTFRCDPISEHNRLYWYRQTLGQGPEFLTYFQNEAQLEKSRLLSDRFSAERPKGSFSTLEIQRTEQGDSAMYLCASSPLGGHTDTQYFGPGTRLTVL.

J is TRBJ1-4 and V is TRBV14; 7 bases are a match to TRBD1. V was clipped by 6 bases and J by 0 bases; unmatched bases: 4. This CDR3 is built from 15 residues. The germline V gene encodes CDR1 SGHDN and CDR2 FVKESK. CDR3 loop: CASRDTGATNEKLFF. CDR3 DNA: TGTGCCAGCAGAGACACAGGGGCAACTAATGAAAAACTGTTTTTT.

This clone has only one observation. The chain joins TRBV24-1 to TRBJ1-2; 9 positions match TRBD1. Germline loops: CDR1 KGHDR, CDR2 SFDVKD. This CDR3 contains 16 residues. V was clipped by 6 bases and J by 9 bases; unmatched bases: 16. The chain's CDR3 is CATSTRDRDIIGSYTF. Written as DNA, the CDR3 is TGTGCCACCAGTACCCGGGACAGGGATATAATCGGGAGCTACACCTTC.

This rearrangement joins TRBV9 to TRBJ1-1, with 8 nucleotides matching TRBD1. Unmatched junction bases numbered 1, after V lost 2 bases and J lost 1 base. Per the germline V gene, CDR1 is SGDLS and CDR2 is YYNGEE. This CDR3 region has 14 residues. The CDR3 DNA reads as TGTGCCAGCAGCGTTGGACAGGGGAACACTGAAGCTTTCTTT. Its protein product is CASSVGQGNTEAFF.

The table lists this clone with a count of one. The chain joins TRBV9 to TRBJ2-7; the D gene is possibly TRBD2 (6 bases). Germline V gene sequence: CDR1 SGDLS, CDR2 YYNGEE. Trimming pared 2 bases from V and 4 bases from J, leaving 13 bases between. This CDR3 contains 14 residues. The CDR3 spells CASSVDGSVYEQYF. The CDR3 bases are TGTGCCAGCAGCGTGGACGGGAGCGTTTACGAGCAGTACTTC.

The chain has TRBV3-1 (or the pseudogene TRBV3-2) and TRBJ2-7; 9 bases match TRBD1. The germline gives CDR1 LGHDT, CDR2 YNNKEL (reference sequence). V gave up 3 bases and J gave up 6 bases; unmatched junction bases: 6. The length of the CDR3 is 14 residues. Written as DNA, the CDR3 is TGTGCCAGCAGCCACCGGGACAGGGATAGCGAGCAGTACTTC. Protein product: CASSHRDRDSEQYF.

The gene calls are TRBV7-6 and TRBJ2-7; 9 nucleotides match TRBD1. This CDR3 has 16 amino acids. The trim removed 1 base at V and 5 bases at J, leaving 9 bases unmatched. The germline CDR1 and CDR2 sequences are SGHVS and FNYEAQ. The CDR3 DNA reads TGTGCCAGCAGCTTAGGGGAACCACAGGGGGCCGACGAGCAGTACTTC. This encodes CASSLGEPQGADEQYF.

This clone was seen just once. The chain carries TRBV11-2 and TRBJ2-3; 9 bases line up with TRBD1. V dropped 5 bases and J dropped 6; count of bases not matched to a gene: 3. Germline-derived CDR1 and CDR2 are SGHAT and FQNNGV. The CDR3 spans 13 residues. Written as DNA, the CDR3 is TGTGCCAGCAGCCGACAGGGGGGGGATACGCAGTATTTT. As protein: CASSRQGGDTQYF. The whole variable domain, remainder taken from reference TRBV11-2 and TRBJ2-3, is EAGVAQSPRYKIIEKRQSVAFWCNPISGHATLYWYQQILGQGPKLLIQFQNNGVVDDSQLPKDRFSAERLKGVDSTLKIQPAKLEDSAVYLCASSRQGGDTQYFGPGTRLTVL.

The V and J genes are TRBV6-5 and TRBJ2-7; 8 positions match TRBD2. Trimming took 9 bases from V and 4 from J; bases not matched to a gene: 8. Germline CDR1 and CDR2: MNHEY and SVGAGI. CDR3 length equals 13 residues. The CDR3 sequence: CASVAGGVYEQYF. DNA for the CDR3: TGTGCCAGTGTGGCGGGGGGTGTATACGAGCAGTACTTC.

This sequence joins TRBV9 and TRBJ1-2; a possible D gene is TRBD1 (5 bases). The V end was cut by 0 bases, the J end by 6 bases, with 21 bases between. This CDR3 contains 17 residues. Germline V gene data show CDR1 as SGDLS and CDR2 as YYNGEE. CDR3: CASSVGAGSRVADGYTF. The CDR3, as DNA: TGTGCCAGCAGCGTAGGGGCAGGGAGTCGGGTAGCGGATGGCTACACCTTC.

J is TRBJ2-2 and V is TRBV14; 7 positions match TRBD1. The germline V gene has CDR1 SGHDN and CDR2 FVKESK. This CDR3 is built from 13 residues. V dropped 4 bases and J dropped 6; count of bases not matched to a gene: 2. DNA of the CDR3: TGTGCCAGCAGCCTCACAGGGGCCGGGGAGCTGTTTTTT. Translated, it gives CASSLTGAGELFF.

This chain connects TRBV4-2 to TRBJ2-2; D might be TRBD2 (6 bases). The ends were cut back, 0 bases at V and 3 bases at J, with 14 bases in the middle. Per germline, CDR1 LGHNA and CDR2 YNFKEQ. This CDR3 has 17 amino acids. The CDR3 coding sequence is TGTGCCAGCAGCCAAGATTACGTACTAGCTGACACCGGGGAGCTGTTTTTT. Its protein is CASSQDYVLADTGELFF.